This T cell receptor (beta chain) was identified in a study of OX40 agonist ivuxolimab in advanced cancers. Data came from immunoSEQ multiplex PCR; TCRdb stores just in-frame clones and leaves some out. The sample holds about 45,000 clones; more than 70% are singletons and the top ten take about 16%. The CDR3 is 17 residues long. The clonotype was recovered from an adult with an advanced solid tumor such as melanoma, head and neck, liver or kidney cancer. The chain uses TRBV21-1 and TRBJ1-1; the table's D call of TRBD1 was not tested on the DNA. TRBV21-1 is recorded as a pseudogene. Specimen: CD4+ or CD8+ T cells sorted from blood, collected in a trial of the OX40 agonist ivuxolimab. The CDR3 region is CASSKAGDREMNTEAFF. In DNA form, the CDR3 reads TGTGCCAGCAGCAAAGCAGGAGACAGGGAAATGAACACTGAAGCTTTCTTT.